This T cell receptor (beta chain) was identified during a study of blood T cells in healthy people across ages. Points from the study as a whole: Strong correlation linked observed beta diversity and percent naive T cells. When one million T cells were used, diversity estimates were thought to be underestimates. Per-million-T-cell TCR beta diversity fell roughly linearly with age.

This clonotype was detected a few times. Its antigen remains unknown. The germline V and J ends were trimmed by 1 base and 5 bases, with 11 bases remaining between them. CDR3 length: 14 amino acids. Germline V gene lookup returns CDR1 MDHEN and CDR2 SYDVKM. A second roughly 7 to 12 cycle PCR used barcoded and J-beta primers. Every cDNA was tagged by a template-switch adaptor with 12 random nucleotides. MiXCR, run by TCRdb on the 5' RACE reads, gives a single entry per CDR3 protein. The top ten hold less than 2.5% of the sample, which has about 1.8 million distinct CDR3 sequences, about 50% seen once. The chain employs TRBV28 and TRBJ2-5; D not resolved. The sample consisted of blood. This clonotype originated in a woman in her forties in good health. CDR3 loop: CASSLFSRRETQYF. CDR3 coding DNA: TGTGCCAGCAGTTTATTCTCTAGACGGGAGACCCAGTACTTC.